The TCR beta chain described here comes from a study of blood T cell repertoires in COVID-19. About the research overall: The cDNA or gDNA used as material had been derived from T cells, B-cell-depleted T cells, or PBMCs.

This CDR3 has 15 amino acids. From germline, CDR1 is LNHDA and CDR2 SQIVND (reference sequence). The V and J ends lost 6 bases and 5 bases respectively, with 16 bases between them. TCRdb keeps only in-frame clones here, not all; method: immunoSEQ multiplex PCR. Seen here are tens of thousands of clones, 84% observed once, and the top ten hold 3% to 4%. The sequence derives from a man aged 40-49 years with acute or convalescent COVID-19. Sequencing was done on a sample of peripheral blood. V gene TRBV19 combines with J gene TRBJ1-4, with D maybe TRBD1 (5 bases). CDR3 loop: CASSGRTSSNEKLFF. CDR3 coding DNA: TGTGCCAGTAGCGGCCGGACATCGTCAAATGAAAAACTGTTTTTT.